This T cell receptor beta chain was obtained from a study of long-term antiretroviral therapy in people with HIV (dated by TCRdb to about 2022). For the wider study: The earliest samples were collected roughly a decade before the 2015 WHO recommendation for immediate ART, at a time when ART was usually postponed until CD4 counts fell. Of the roughly 30 participants with HIV, some 12 were female. Whether ART initiation and durable HIV suppression were associated with changes in peripheral blood TRB repertoire composition and diversity was tested in a retrospective serial study. From 30 to 35 adults with confirmed HIV infection, the cohort provided some 200 cryopreserved PBMC samples, gathered serially across a mean of approximately six years (range 1-12). Test extractions of a monoclonal T-cell line alongside some 35 polyclonal samples showed no cross-contamination during QIAcube processing. Beyond this particular receptor, the publication reports: Since PBMC availability was limited, sequencing covered only the TCR beta chain, with no alpha chain pairing. CDR3 length ranges in HIV repertoires were narrower than in controls, and network structure suggested an antigen-experienced repertoire with only a slight naive shift after ART. The repertoire was dominated across all time points by expanded TRB clones identified before ART initiation, although this dominance was seen to fluctuate and to decrease in many PLHIV after ART. Because pre-ART samples had limited cell numbers, profiling was done on unsorted PBMC rather than on sorted CD4+ and CD8+ T cells. Inferences about post-ART repertoire changes are limited because no data were available on ART adherence, viral resistance or therapy changes. Samples dated from the mid-2000s to the late 2010s, and the ART regimens used may be less effective than current ones. A significant increase in TRB diversity was found to be associated with ART initiation, although TRB diversity was observed to remain significantly below that of transplant donor controls even after long-term ART.

To be included, a participant needed at least one PBMC sample from before ART initiation plus at least two post-ART samples. Treatment was received in the United States of America by all participants with HIV. Before DNA extraction, cryopreserved samples of about 0.95-10 million PBMC were thawed and washed. At the time of the earliest PBMC sample, participants with HIV were aged between about 23 and 54 years. PBMC samples were contributed by each participant from 1-4 timepoints before ART initiation and 2-8 timepoints after ART initiation, with a median of 7 samples. For every participant, serial HIV viral load, CD4+ T-cell count, ART history and demographic data were obtained. Genomic DNA was extracted from unsorted PBMC with a Qiagen kit on a QIAcube, processed in batches of 12 samples. This clone was picked up one time. This clone's antigen is unknown. No base quality information exists; no much larger clone differs at one position.

Deletion took 6 bases off V and 5 bases off J, with a span of 11 bases between the germline ends. Spanning cysteine to phenylalanine, the CDR3 consists of 13 amino acids. Just CDR3 DNA is preserved here, 39 bases in frame from base 1. CDR1 and CDR2, looked up from the germline V gene, are KGHSH and LQKENI. The immunoSEQ hsTCRB v3.0 assay was used at survey level resolution to sequence the TRB variable region. The targeted TRB sequencing depth was about 40,000-55,000 T-cell genomes per sample. TRB libraries were pooled and sequenced on an Illumina MiSeq using a v3 150-cycle kit. As for the original processing: Repertoire analysis was performed in R inside a reproducible Nextflow workflow that covered QC, data transformation and analysis. LymphoSeq2, an R package for AIRR-Seq data exploration, was used to implement custom analyses. Four samples yielding fewer than 5000 total TRB sequences were excluded, leaving 188 analyzed HIV repertoires. Among the approximately 190 retained HIV repertoires, more than 55 were collected before ART initiation and some 130 after ART initiation. Each repertoire was downsampled to 5000 TRB nucleotide sequences, and summary statistics were averaged across 100 downsampling iterations. TRB sequences were retained for analysis only if CDR3 regions of at least seven amino acids were present. Diversity was measured with a Shannon entropy-derived clonality score and the Gini coefficient. In the repertoire networks, any two of the top 5000 CDR3 amino acid sequences were connected whenever the two sequences differed by an edit distance of one. GLIPH2 predicted antigen specificity groups and MHC restriction for TRB CDR3 amino acid sequences. CDR3 amino acid sequences were matched against VDJdb and McPAS-TCR to flag known CMV, EBV, HIV or tissue antigen associations. Pre-ART, post-ART and control groups were compared with Wilcoxon signed-rank tests and Holm-Bonferroni correction. Sourced from immuneACCESS, this table was stored by TCRdb with only in-frame sequences that have V and J called. A share of the clones is absent; for the studies checked, an unresolved V gene accounts for under half, and the remainder has no known explanation. Clone size and the V and J calls come from that table; the DNA yielded D and trimming. Counted in this sample were approximately 23,000 clones; 81% of them appeared once. About 7.2% of the sample comes from the top ten.

The TCR comes from a man under 40 with HIV. Sequenced here: unsorted PBMCs, sampled 1.5 years after starting antiretroviral therapy. The chain was built from TRBV18 and TRBJ1-5, and possibly TRBD1, on 5 matching bases. The CDR3 reads as follows: CASSPGDDQPQHF. The base sequence is TGTGCCAGCTCTCCGGGGGACGATCAGCCCCAGCATTTT.